This T cell receptor beta chain was observed in a study of technical replicates of blood from several donors. Germline V lookup: CDR1 SGDLS, CDR2 YYNGEE. V lost 4 bases and J 1 base, leaving 9 bases between the germline ends. The CDR3 is 13 amino acids. Sequencing used immunoSEQ multiplex PCR; TCRdb keeps in-frame clones, though not all of them. The profile shows about 62,000 clones, over 85% of them singletons. The specimen was PBMCs. V and J are TRBV9 and TRBJ2-7, with D tentatively TRBD1 (5 bases). The receptor was isolated from a human donor in good health. Some clones in this sample may be carry-over from other donors' samples. The CDR3 sequence: CASSTGQSYEQYF. The CDR3 region has the DNA TGTGCCAGCAGCACAGGACAATCCTACGAGCAGTACTTC.